This T cell receptor (beta chain) was obtained from a study of blood T cell repertoires in COVID-19. Looking at the study overall: Samples representing acute and convalescent COVID-19 were sourced from the United States, Italy and Spain.

The count of this clone is one. Germline-derived CDR1 and CDR2 are LNHDA and SQIVND (reference sequence). The CDR3 contains 18 residues. V was clipped by 3 bases and J by 0 bases; unmatched bases: 3. In the study's own analysis: Reference gene primers were amplified, and this amplification served to estimate nucleated cell counts. Method: immunoSEQ multiplex PCR; TCRdb's copy keeps in-frame clones and lacks some. The D gene and trimming were derived from the DNA, and the V and J assignments and clone size from that table. The data contain about 92,000 clones, around 86% of them seen just once; the ten biggest clones take up roughly 15%.

The rearrangement joins TRBV19 to TRBJ2-1; 15 nucleotides match TRBD2. The sequence came from a woman older than 75 with active or convalescent COVID-19. The sample taken for sequencing was peripheral blood. The CDR3 is CASSMGTSGGFSYNEQFF. The CDR3 region has the DNA TGTGCCAGTAGTATGGGGACTAGCGGGGGGTTCTCCTACAATGAGCAGTTCTTC.